These 26 T cell receptor beta chains were all obtained from the same sample, sequenced in a study of shared clonotypes between healthy human individuals. The assay was immunoSEQ multiplex PCR, and TCRdb's table has in-frame clones only and misses some. The profile shows 1,500,000 or so clones, roughly 96% of them singletons. The material sequenced was naive CD4+ T cells sorted from blood. Subset meaning: CD45RA+ positively selected. The receptors originated from a man in his thirties or forties in good health.

A single count supports this clone. The CDR3 DNA sequence: TGCAGCGTTGTGGGTCCCACGACGTCGTTTTTAGATACGCAGTATTTT. Protein: CSVVGPTTSFLDTQYF. This chain joins TRBV29-1 and TRBJ2-3; D unresolved. Trimming shortened V by 4 bases and J by 5 bases, and 22 bases separated the two germline ends. The CDR3 extends over 16 amino acids. Germline V gives CDR1 SQVTM, CDR2 ANQGSEA.

The rearrangement links TRBV5-1 to TRBJ2-1; D might be TRBD2 (6 bases). Germline V gene sequence: CDR1 SGHRS, CDR2 YFSETQ. The CDR3 contains 13 residues. Trimming removed 4 bases from V and 9 bases from J, with 14 bases in between. The CDR3 DNA reads as TGCGCCAGCAGCGTGGCCTCTAGCGTTGAGCAGTTCTTC. Its protein is CASSVASSVEQFF. Filled out from reference TRBV5-1 and TRBJ2-1, the complete variable domain reads KAGVTQTPRYLIKTRGQQVTLSCSPISGHRSVSWYQQTPGQGLQFLFEYFSETQRNKGNFPGRFSGRQFSNSRSEMNVSTLELGDSALYLCASSVASSVEQFFGPGTRLTVL.

The chain employs TRBV18 and TRBJ2-7; TRBD1 matches at 11 bases. This CDR3 region has 13 residues. Looked up from germline, CDR1 is KGHSH and CDR2 is LQKENI. V shed 6 bases and J 6 bases; nucleotides not matched to a gene: 4. CDR3 amino acids: CASSRDRGIEQYF. CDR3 bases: TGTGCCAGCTCTCGGGACAGGGGGATCGAGCAGTACTTC.

The V call is TRBV6-5, the J call TRBJ2-1, with 14 bases matching TRBD2. V dropped 6 bases and J dropped 7; count of bases not matched to a gene: 5. The CDR3 loop spans 15 amino acids. Germline loops: CDR1 MNHEY, CDR2 SVGAGI. CDR3 nucleotide sequence: TGTGCCAGCAGGGGACTAGCGGGAGACGGGAATGAGCAGTTCTTC. Translating it yields CASRGLAGDGNEQFF.

The count of this clone is one. This chain links TRBV6-1 with TRBJ1-1; perhaps TRBD1 as D (5 bases). CDR3 size: 15 residues. The germline V and J ends were trimmed by 2 bases and 0 bases, with 10 bases remaining between them. Germline-derived CDR1 and CDR2 are MNHNS and SASEGT. The CDR3 region is CASSEMAGLNTEAFF. CDR3 in DNA: TGTGCCAGCAGTGAAATGGCGGGGCTGAACACTGAAGCTTTCTTT.

This sequence joins TRBV6-1 and TRBJ2-2; D ambiguous. This CDR3 has 14 residues. V was trimmed by 4 bases and J by 1 base, leaving 7 bases between them. Germline values: CDR1 MNHNS, CDR2 SASEGT. In DNA form, the CDR3 reads TGTGCCAGCAGTGTCCCAGGGAACACCGGGGAGCTGTTTTTT. Amino acid sequence: CASSVPGNTGELFF.

This chain connects TRBV11-2 to TRBJ2-7, with D unclear. CDR3 length equals 14 residues. The V end lost 5 bases, the J end lost 0 bases, and 11 bases lay between the germline ends. Germline-derived CDR1 and CDR2 are SGHAT and FQNNGV. CDR3 region: CASSPRLSSYEQYF. DNA for the CDR3: TGTGCCAGCAGCCCTAGACTGAGCTCCTACGAGCAGTACTTC.

Written as DNA, the CDR3 is TGTGCCAGCAGATGGGGCAGGGGATTACATGAAAAACTGTTTTTT. Protein: CASRWGRGLHEKLFF. V gene TRBV6-5 combines with J gene TRBJ1-4; D is possibly TRBD1 (6 bases). The CDR3 length is 15 residues. From germline, CDR1 is MNHEY and CDR2 SVGAGI. With 6 bases removed from V and 6 bases from J, the gap between germline ends came to 17 bases.

This clone was observed a single time. V usage is TRBV18 and J usage is TRBJ2-5, with D possibly TRBD1 on 5 matching bases. In germline, CDR1 is KGHSH, CDR2 LQKENI. Trimming stripped 0 bases from V and 2 bases from J, with 10 bases between. This CDR3 contains 15 residues. CDR3 protein: CASSPPVRVQETQYF. The DNA for the CDR3 is TGTGCCAGCTCACCACCGGTCAGGGTTCAAGAGACCCAGTACTTC.

The chain employs TRBV15 and TRBJ2-7; D ambiguous. The CDR3 consists of 13 residues. The V gene lost 6 bases and the J gene lost 2 bases, with 11 bases spanning the gap. Germline lookup yields CDR1 LNHNV and CDR2 YYDKDF (reference sequence). The CDR3 bases are TGTGCCACCAGTGGAGATCCGACCTACGAGCAGTACTTC. This gives the protein CATSGDPTYEQYF.

The rearrangement links TRBV5-1 to TRBJ2-7; TRBD2 matches 7 bases. Per the germline V gene, CDR1 is SGHRS and CDR2 is YFSETQ. The ends lost 0 bases at V and 0 bases at J; junction bases unmatched: 6. The CDR3 length is 16 residues. The CDR3 sequence is CASSLGNLAASYEQYF. The CDR3 DNA follows: TGCGCCAGCAGCTTGGGAAATCTAGCGGCCTCCTACGAGCAGTACTTC.

J is TRBJ1-2 and V is TRBV5-1; 7 nucleotides line up with TRBD1. The CDR3 contains 15 residues. Germline V CDR1 and CDR2: SGHRS, YFSETQ. The V segment lost 3 bases and the J segment 6 bases; nucleotides outside the gene matches: 11. CDR3 residues: CASSSQGERADGYTF. CDR3 nucleotides: TGCGCCAGCAGCTCCCAGGGGGAGAGGGCTGATGGCTACACCTTC.

The V gene is TRBV29-1, the J gene TRBJ2-1; 12 positions match TRBD2. CDR3 length equals 16 residues. V gave up 2 bases and J gave up 5 bases; unmatched junction bases: 7. Germline assignment: CDR1 SQVTM and CDR2 ANQGSEA. Written as DNA, the CDR3 is TGCAGCGTTGAAACCGGGACTAGCGGGCTCCACAATGAGCAGTTCTTC. It is translated as CSVETGTSGLHNEQFF.

This chain connects TRBV2 to TRBJ2-7; 9 bases align to TRBD2. V was clipped by 6 bases and J by 4 bases; unmatched bases: 13. This CDR3 contains 16 residues. Per germline, CDR1 SNHLY and CDR2 FYNNEI. The CDR3 region has the DNA TGTGCCAGCAGCCTAGCGCTTTCGCGGGAGGGGTACGAGCAGTACTTC. Its protein product is CASSLALSREGYEQYF.

This clone has a single count. The V gene is TRBV11-2, the J gene TRBJ2-7; 7 bases map to TRBD1. V lost 5 bases to trimming and J lost 0 bases; unmatched junction nucleotides: 10. Germline CDR1 reads SGHAT; CDR2 reads FQNNGV. This CDR3 region has 16 residues. The CDR3 loop is CASSPRPGQNSYEQYF. The CDR3 DNA reads as TGTGCCAGCAGCCCCCGGCCGGGACAGAACTCCTACGAGCAGTACTTC.

This chain joins TRBV5-5 and TRBJ1-1; D gene ambiguous. From germline, CDR1 is SGHKS and CDR2 YYEKEE (reference sequence). This CDR3 has 13 amino acids. V lost 0 bases and J lost 6, with 9 bases in between. CDR3 in amino acids: CASSLGPPAEAFF. Here the CDR3 DNA reads TGTGCCAGCAGCTTGGGACCCCCGGCTGAAGCTTTCTTT. Combining the CDR3 with reference TRBV5-5 and TRBJ1-1 gives the whole variable domain DAGVTQSPTHLIKTRGQQVTLRCSPISGHKSVSWYQQVLGQGPQFIFQYYEKEERGRGNFPDRFSARQFPNYSSELNVNALLLGDSALYLCASSLGPPAEAFFGQGTRLTVV.

The rearrangement joins TRBV18 to TRBJ2-5; weak D call: TRBD2 (5 bases). This CDR3 comprises 16 residues. The V gene's germline CDR1 is KGHSH and CDR2 LQKENI. The V gene lost 4 bases and the J gene lost 4 bases, with 19 bases spanning the gap. CDR3 loop: CASSLTDPLGGETQYF. The DNA for the CDR3 is TGTGCCAGCTCACTTACTGACCCCTTAGGAGGAGAGACCCAGTACTTC.

This clone has a handful of counts. The chain employs TRBV4-3 and TRBJ2-1; D is possibly TRBD2 (5 bases). Germline values: CDR1 LGHNA, CDR2 YSLEER. V was clipped by 0 bases and J by 2 bases, with 5 bases between them. The CDR3 is 14 residues long. The CDR3 DNA reads TGCGCCAGCAGCCAAGACGGGGCCTACAATGAGCAGTTCTTC. Amino acids: CASSQDGAYNEQFF.

The chain carries TRBV7-6 and TRBJ2-7; 10 nucleotides match TRBD2. The CDR3 consists of 17 residues. Per germline, CDR1 SGHVS and CDR2 FNYEAQ. V lost 1 base and J lost 2; bases outside the gene matches: 8. CDR3 sequence (DNA): TGTGCCAGCAGCTTAGGGACTAGCGGAGAGATTACCTACGAGCAGTACTTC. It is translated as CASSLGTSGEITYEQYF.

V gene TRBV15 combines with J gene TRBJ1-1, with D uncertain. Germline V gene lookup returns CDR1 LNHNV and CDR2 YYDKDF (reference sequence). CDR3 size: 12 residues. Trimming removed 0 bases at V and 6 bases at J, with 5 bases between. The CDR3 is CATSRDLAEAFF. CDR3 sequence (DNA): TGTGCCACCAGCAGAGATTTGGCTGAAGCTTTCTTT.

This chain joins TRBV28 and TRBJ2-1, with D perhaps TRBD2 (7 bases). Germline V CDR1 and CDR2: MDHEN, SYDVKM. The CDR3 has 16 amino acids. Trimming took 3 bases from V and 1 from J, leaving 13 bases between them. CDR3 nucleotide sequence: TGTGCCAGCAGTTTGTGGGGGGGCGCGTCCTACAATGAGCAGTTCTTC. Protein product: CASSLWGGASYNEQFF.

The rearrangement links TRBV5-1 to TRBJ2-3, with 15 bases aligning to TRBD2. With 4 bases clipped from V and 4 bases from J, the junction kept 1 base outside the gene matches. Germline CDR1 reads SGHRS; CDR2 reads YFSETQ. The CDR3 loop spans 15 amino acids. The CDR3 bases are TGCGCCAGCAGCGGACTAGCGGGAGGGGCAGATACGCAGTATTTT. Translating gives CASSGLAGGADTQYF.

The chain recombines TRBV5-1 with TRBJ2-3; D gene ambiguous. CDR1 and CDR2 (germline): SGHRS, YFSETQ. Trimming stripped 2 bases from V and 1 base from J, with 11 bases between. CDR3 size: 15 residues. The CDR3 region has the DNA TGCGCCAGCAGCTTCACTAACCACGGCACAGATACGCAGTATTTT. It translates to CASSFTNHGTDTQYF.

The chain links TRBV19 to TRBJ2-7; the match to TRBD1 covers 9 bases. The CDR3 contains 14 residues. Germline CDR1 reads LNHDA; CDR2 reads SQIVND (reference sequence). After removal of 6 bases from V and 5 bases from J, the junction contained 8 bases not matched to a gene. The CDR3: CASSSWDRDHEQYF. CDR3 nucleotides: TGTGCCAGTAGCTCCTGGGACAGGGACCACGAGCAGTACTTC.

V gene TRBV2 combines with J gene TRBJ1-4; D is unresolved. V was pared by 7 bases and J by 5 bases, with 8 bases between. The CDR3 contains 12 residues. Germline CDR1 SNHLY, CDR2 FYNNEI. This CDR3 reads CASTVGNEKLFF. CDR3 sequence (DNA): TGTGCCAGCACGGTGGGAAATGAAAAACTGTTTTTT.

The chain combines TRBV25-1 with TRBJ2-7, with D possibly being TRBD2 (6 bases). V lost 6 bases to trimming and J lost 3 bases, with 18 bases between them. Germline V gene sequence: CDR1 MGHDK, CDR2 SYGVNS. The CDR3 runs 15 residues. The CDR3 reads CASSASGRPYYEQYF. The CDR3 DNA reads TGTGCCAGCAGCGCCTCAGGGAGGCCTTACTACGAGCAGTACTTC.